This T cell receptor beta chain was sequenced for a study of cytomegalovirus exposure and HLA in healthy donors. Study-level findings and limits: An analysis was carried out later, and it reportedly showed fewer N-insertions in an Asian-associated ancestry cluster than the roughly 700-donor mean. The study recorded 164 TCR beta chains that were cytomegalovirus-associated.

Regarding this clone: Its target is unknown.

The germline V and J ends were trimmed by 8 bases and 0 bases, with 14 bases remaining between them. The germline CDR1 and CDR2 sequences are GTSNPN and SVGIG (reference sequence). CDR3 length: 13 residues. A multiplex PCR was run with 60 Vbeta primers and 13 Jbeta primers. Here immunoSEQ multiplex PCR was the method, and the copy in TCRdb shows in-frame clones only, minus some. Altogether 180,000 or so clones are present, 76% being singletons, with the ten largest covering 0.6% to 0.95%. What was sequenced was PBMCs. The sequence derives from a female donor in good health and CMV-seronegative. The genes are TRBV30 and TRBJ2-7; the D gene is possibly TRBD1 (5 bases). The CDR3 nucleotides read TGTGCCGGCCGACAGTCGGCCTCCTACGAGCAGTACTTC. Translation gives CAGRQSASYEQYF.